This TCR beta chain was sequenced for a study of T cells after yellow fever vaccination. This clonotype has just a few counts. TCRdb reprocessed the 5' RACE reads with MiXCR, giving one entry per CDR3 protein. The sample yields under 600,000 distinct CDR3 sequences, less than 25% seen once. CDR1 and CDR2 from the germline V gene are DFQATT and SNEGSKA (reference sequence). J lost 6 bases, V lost 6 bases, and 10 bases had no gene match. CDR3 length equals 14 residues. This chain uses TRBV20-1 with TRBJ2-3, with 9 bases fitting TRBD2. The TCR sequence derives from a man aged 18-30 years who received the YFV17D yellow fever vaccine. Sequences were derived from PBMCs, sampled about 21 days after the first yellow fever vaccination. CDR3 coding DNA: TGCAGTGCACCCCTAGCGGGGCAATCGGATACGCAGTATTTT. Protein sequence: CSAPLAGQSDTQYF.